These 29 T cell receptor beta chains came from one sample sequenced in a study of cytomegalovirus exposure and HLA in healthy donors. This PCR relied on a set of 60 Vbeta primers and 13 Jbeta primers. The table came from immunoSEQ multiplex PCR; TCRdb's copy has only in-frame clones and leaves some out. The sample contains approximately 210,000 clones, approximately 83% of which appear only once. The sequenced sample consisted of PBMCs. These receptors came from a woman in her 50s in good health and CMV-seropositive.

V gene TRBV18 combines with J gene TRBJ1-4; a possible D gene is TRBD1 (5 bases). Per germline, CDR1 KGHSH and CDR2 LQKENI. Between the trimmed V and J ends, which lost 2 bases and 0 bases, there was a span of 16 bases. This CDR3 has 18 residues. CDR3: CASSPSAQGVATNEKLFF. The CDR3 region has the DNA TGTGCCAGCTCACCATCGGCTCAGGGCGTTGCAACTAATGAAAAACTGTTTTTT.

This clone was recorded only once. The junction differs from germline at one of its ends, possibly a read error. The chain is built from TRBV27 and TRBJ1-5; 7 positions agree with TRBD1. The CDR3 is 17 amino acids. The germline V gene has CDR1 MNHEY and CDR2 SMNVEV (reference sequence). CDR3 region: CASSPPPLGTANQPRHF. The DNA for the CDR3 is TGTGCCAGCAGTCCGCCCCCTTTAGGGACAGCCAATCAGCCCCGGCATTTT.

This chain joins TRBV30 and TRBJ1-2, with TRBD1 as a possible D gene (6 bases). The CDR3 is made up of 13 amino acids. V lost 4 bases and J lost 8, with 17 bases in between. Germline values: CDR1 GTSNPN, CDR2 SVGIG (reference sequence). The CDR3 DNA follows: TGTGCCTGGAAAAGGACAGATCTAAGGGGCTACACCTTC. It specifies CAWKRTDLRGYTF.

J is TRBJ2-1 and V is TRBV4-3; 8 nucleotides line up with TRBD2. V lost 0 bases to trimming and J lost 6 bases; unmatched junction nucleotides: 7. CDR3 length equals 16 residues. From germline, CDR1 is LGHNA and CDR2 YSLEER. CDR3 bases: TGCGCCAGCAGCCAAGAGTGGGGCGGGGGGTTCAATGAGCAGTTCTTC. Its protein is CASSQEWGGGFNEQFF.

In DNA form, the CDR3 reads TGCGCCAGCAGCCAGGCGGGTTCGGCAGATACGCAGTATTTT. This encodes CASSQAGSADTQYF. The chain combines TRBV5-1 with TRBJ2-3, with D possibly being TRBD2 (5 bases). Germline V gene data show CDR1 as SGHRS and CDR2 as YFSETQ. The CDR3 extends over 14 amino acids. Between the trimmed V and J ends, which lost 4 bases and 4 bases, there was a span of 13 bases.

CDR3 loop: CASSLTPGRSGANVLTF. Here the CDR3 DNA reads TGTGCCAGCAGCTTGACGCCAGGTCGATCTGGGGCCAACGTCCTGACTTTC. The J gene is TRBJ2-6, the V gene TRBV5-4; no reliable D call. Germline V gene sequence: CDR1 SGHNT, CDR2 YYREEE (reference sequence). The CDR3 has 17 residues. V gave up 1 base and J gave up 1 base, with 12 bases separating them.

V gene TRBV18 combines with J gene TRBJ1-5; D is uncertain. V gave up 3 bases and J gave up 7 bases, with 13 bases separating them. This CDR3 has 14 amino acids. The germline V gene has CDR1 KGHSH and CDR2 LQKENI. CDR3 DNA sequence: TGTGCCAGCTCACCCCAGACCGAGGGACAGCCCCAGCATTTT. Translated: CASSPQTEGQPQHF.

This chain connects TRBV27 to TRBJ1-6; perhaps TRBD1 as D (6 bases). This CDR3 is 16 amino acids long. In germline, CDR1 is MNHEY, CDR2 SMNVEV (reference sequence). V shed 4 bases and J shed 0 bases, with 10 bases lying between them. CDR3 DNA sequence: TGTGCCAGCAGTTGGACAGCCAGCTCCTATAATTCACCCCTCCACTTT. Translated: CASSWTASSYNSPLHF.

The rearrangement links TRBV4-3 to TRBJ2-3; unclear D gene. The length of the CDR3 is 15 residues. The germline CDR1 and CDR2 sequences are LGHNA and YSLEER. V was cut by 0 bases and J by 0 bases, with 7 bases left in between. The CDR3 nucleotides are TGCGCCAGCAGCCAAGATGACGGGAGCACAGATACGCAGTATTTT. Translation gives CASSQDDGSTDTQYF.

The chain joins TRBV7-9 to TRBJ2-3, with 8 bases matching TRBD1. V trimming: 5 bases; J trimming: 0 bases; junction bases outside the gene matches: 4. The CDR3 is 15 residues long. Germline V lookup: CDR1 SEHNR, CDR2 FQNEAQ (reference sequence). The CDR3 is CASSLDRASTDTQYF. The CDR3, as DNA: TGTGCCAGCAGCCTGGACAGGGCCAGCACAGATACGCAGTATTTT.

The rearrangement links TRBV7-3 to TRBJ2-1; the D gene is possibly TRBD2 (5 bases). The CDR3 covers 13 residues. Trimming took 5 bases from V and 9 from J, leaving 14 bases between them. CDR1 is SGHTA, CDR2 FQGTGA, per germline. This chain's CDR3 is CASSPAGVGEQFF. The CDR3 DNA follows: TGTGCCAGCAGCCCAGCCGGGGTAGGTGAGCAGTTCTTC. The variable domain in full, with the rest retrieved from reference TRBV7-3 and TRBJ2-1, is GAGVSQTPSNKVTEKGKYVELRCDPISGHTALYWYRQSLGQGPEFLIYFQGTGAADDSGLPNDRFFAVRPEGSVSTLKIQRTERGDSAVYLCASSPAGVGEQFFGPGTRLTVL.

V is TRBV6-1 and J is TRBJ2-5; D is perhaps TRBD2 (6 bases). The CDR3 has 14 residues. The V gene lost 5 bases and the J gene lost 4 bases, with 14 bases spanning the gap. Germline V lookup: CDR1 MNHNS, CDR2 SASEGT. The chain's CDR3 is CASSPYGGGETQYF. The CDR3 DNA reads TGTGCCAGCAGTCCCTACGGGGGAGGAGAGACCCAGTACTTC.

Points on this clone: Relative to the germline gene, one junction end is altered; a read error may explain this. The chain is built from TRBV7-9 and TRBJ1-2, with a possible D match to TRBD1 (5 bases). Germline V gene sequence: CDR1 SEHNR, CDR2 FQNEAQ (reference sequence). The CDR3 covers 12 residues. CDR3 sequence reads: CSSSPPGGGYTF. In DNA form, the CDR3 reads TGTTCCAGCAGCCCCCCCGGGGGTGGCTACACCTTC.

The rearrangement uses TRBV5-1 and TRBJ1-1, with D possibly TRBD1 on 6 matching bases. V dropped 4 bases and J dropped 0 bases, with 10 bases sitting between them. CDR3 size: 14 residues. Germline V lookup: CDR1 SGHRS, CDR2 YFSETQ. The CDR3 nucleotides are TGCGCCAGCAGCGAAGGACAGCTGAACACTGAAGCTTTCTTT. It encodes CASSEGQLNTEAFF.

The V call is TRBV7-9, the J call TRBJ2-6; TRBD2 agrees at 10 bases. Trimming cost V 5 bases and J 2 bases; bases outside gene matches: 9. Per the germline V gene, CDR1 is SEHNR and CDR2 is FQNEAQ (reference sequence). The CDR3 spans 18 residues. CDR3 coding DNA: TGTGCCAGCAGCGTTGAGAGCGGGGGGGCCCCTGGGGCCAACGTCCTGACTTTC. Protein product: CASSVESGGAPGANVLTF.

The CDR3 loop reads CASRLGGTEAFF. CDR3 nucleotide sequence: TGTGCCAGCAGGTTGGGAGGTACTGAAGCTTTCTTT. J is TRBJ1-1 and V is TRBV6-1; D is unresolved. The CDR3 has 12 amino acids. The germline V gene has CDR1 MNHNS and CDR2 SASEGT. Deletions cut 6 bases from V and 5 bases from J, with 10 bases between.

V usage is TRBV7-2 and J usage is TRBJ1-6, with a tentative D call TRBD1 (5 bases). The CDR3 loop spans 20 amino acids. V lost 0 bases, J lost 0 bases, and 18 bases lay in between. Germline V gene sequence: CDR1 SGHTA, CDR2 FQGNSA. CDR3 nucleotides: TGTGCCAGCAGCTTAGCCGGCCCAGACAGATACAGCTCCTATAATTCACCCCTCCACTTT. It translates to CASSLAGPDRYSSYNSPLHF.

This CDR3 reads CASSVTGGVMNTEAFF. CDR3 bases: TGTGCCAGCAGTGTTACAGGGGGCGTTATGAACACTGAAGCTTTCTTT. The rearrangement uses TRBV6-1 and TRBJ1-1, with 9 bases identical to TRBD1. The CDR3 totals 16 residues. Germline V gene sequence: CDR1 MNHNS, CDR2 SASEGT. V shed 4 bases and J 0 bases; nucleotides not matched to a gene: 6.

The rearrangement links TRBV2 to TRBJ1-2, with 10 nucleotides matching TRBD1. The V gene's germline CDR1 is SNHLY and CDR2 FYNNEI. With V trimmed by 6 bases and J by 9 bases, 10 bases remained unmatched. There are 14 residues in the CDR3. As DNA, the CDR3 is TGTGCCAGCAGAGACGACAGGGGGCAAGTACGCTACACCTTC. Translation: CASRDDRGQVRYTF.

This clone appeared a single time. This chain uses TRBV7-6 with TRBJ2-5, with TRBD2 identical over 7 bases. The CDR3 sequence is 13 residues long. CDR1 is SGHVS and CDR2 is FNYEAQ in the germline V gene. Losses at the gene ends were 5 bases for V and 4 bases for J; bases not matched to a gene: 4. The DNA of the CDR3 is TGTGCCAGCAGCAGGTGGGGGGGAGAGACCCAGTACTTC. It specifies CASSRWGGETQYF.

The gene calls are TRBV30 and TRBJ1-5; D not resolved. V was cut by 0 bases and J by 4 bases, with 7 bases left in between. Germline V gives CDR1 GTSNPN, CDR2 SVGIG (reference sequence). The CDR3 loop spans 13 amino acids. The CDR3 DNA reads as TGTGCCTGGAGTGTAATAGAAAATCAGCCCCAGCATTTT. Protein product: CAWSVIENQPQHF.

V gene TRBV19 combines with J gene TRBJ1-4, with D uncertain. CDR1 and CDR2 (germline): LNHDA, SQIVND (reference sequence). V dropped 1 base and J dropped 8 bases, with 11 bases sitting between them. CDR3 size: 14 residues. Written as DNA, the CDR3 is TGTGCCAGTAGTATAGTACCACGCAGGGAAAAACTGTTTTTT. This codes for CASSIVPRREKLFF.

The CDR3 protein is CASGRGSYEQYF. As DNA, the CDR3 is TGTGCTAGTGGCCGGGGGTCCTACGAGCAGTACTTC. V gene TRBV12-5 combines with J gene TRBJ2-7; D is perhaps TRBD2 (6 bases). The germline gives CDR1 LGHNT, CDR2 FRNRAP. The CDR3 contains 12 residues. Trimming took 6 bases from V and 1 from J, leaving 7 bases between them. Full variable domain (outside the CDR3, taken from reference TRBV12-5 and TRBJ2-7): DARVTQTPRHKVTEMGQEVTMRCQPILGHNTVFWYRQTMMQGLELLAYFRNRAPLDDSGMPKDRFSAEMPDATLATLKIQPSEPRDSAVYFCASGRGSYEQYFGPGTRLTVT.

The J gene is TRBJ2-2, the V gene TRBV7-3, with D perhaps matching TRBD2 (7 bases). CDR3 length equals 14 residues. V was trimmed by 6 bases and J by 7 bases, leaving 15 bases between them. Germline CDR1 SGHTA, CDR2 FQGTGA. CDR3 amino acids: CASSVYREGGELFF. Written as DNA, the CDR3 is TGTGCCAGCAGTGTCTACAGGGAGGGCGGGGAGCTGTTTTTT. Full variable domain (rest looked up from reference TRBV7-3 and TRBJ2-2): GAGVSQTPSNKVTEKGKYVELRCDPISGHTALYWYRQSLGQGPEFLIYFQGTGAADDSGLPNDRFFAVRPEGSVSTLKIQRTERGDSAVYLCASSVYREGGELFFGEGSRLTVL.

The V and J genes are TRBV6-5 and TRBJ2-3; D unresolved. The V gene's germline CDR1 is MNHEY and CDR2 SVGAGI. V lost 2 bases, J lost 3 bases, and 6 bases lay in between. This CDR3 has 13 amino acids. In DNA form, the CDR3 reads TGTGCCAGCAGTTACGCGGTAACAGATACGCAGTATTTT. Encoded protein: CASSYAVTDTQYF.

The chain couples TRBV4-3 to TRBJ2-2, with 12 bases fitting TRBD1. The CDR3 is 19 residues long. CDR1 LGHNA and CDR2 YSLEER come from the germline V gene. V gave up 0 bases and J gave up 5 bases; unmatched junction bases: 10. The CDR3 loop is CASSQDGTGGGIRTGELFF. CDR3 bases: TGCGCCAGCAGCCAAGATGGGACAGGGGGCGGTATTAGAACCGGGGAGCTGTTTTTT.

The CDR3, as DNA: TGTGCCAGTAGTATAGGCCCCTATGGTAGACGAACTAAACATCAGCCCCAGCATTTT. Translating it yields CASSIGPYGRRTKHQPQHF. V is TRBV19 and J is TRBJ1-5; D remains unclear. V lost 1 base and J 5 bases, leaving 24 bases between the germline ends. The CDR3 runs 19 residues. In germline, CDR1 is LNHDA, CDR2 SQIVND (reference sequence).

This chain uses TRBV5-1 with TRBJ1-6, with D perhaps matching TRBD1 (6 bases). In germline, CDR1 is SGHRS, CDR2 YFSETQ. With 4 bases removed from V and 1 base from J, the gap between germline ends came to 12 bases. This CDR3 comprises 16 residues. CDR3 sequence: CASSETGSSYNSPLHF. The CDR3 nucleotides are TGCGCCAGCAGCGAAACAGGGTCGTCCTATAATTCACCCCTCCACTTT.

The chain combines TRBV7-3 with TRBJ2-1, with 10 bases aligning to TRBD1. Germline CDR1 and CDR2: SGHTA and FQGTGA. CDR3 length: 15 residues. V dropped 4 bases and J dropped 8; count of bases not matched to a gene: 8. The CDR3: CASSSEPGQGYEQFF. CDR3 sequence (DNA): TGTGCCAGCAGCTCAGAGCCGGGACAGGGGTATGAGCAGTTCTTC. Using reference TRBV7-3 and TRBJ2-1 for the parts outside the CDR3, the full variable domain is GAGVSQTPSNKVTEKGKYVELRCDPISGHTALYWYRQSLGQGPEFLIYFQGTGAADDSGLPNDRFFAVRPEGSVSTLKIQRTERGDSAVYLCASSSEPGQGYEQFFGPGTRLTVL.